The 6 T cell receptor beta chains below all came from one sample that was sequenced in a study of shared clonotypes between healthy human individuals. Generated by immunoSEQ multiplex PCR, the TCRdb table keeps only in-frame clones and is missing some. The repertoire holds roughly 2.4 million clones, with approximately 94% as singletons. The sequencing sample was made of naive CD4+ T cells sorted from blood. The subset denotes: CD45RA+ positively selected. The receptors were sampled from a man aged 18 to 35 in good health.

The chain is built from TRBV30 and TRBJ2-2; no reliable D call. The V and J ends lost 0 bases and 1 base respectively, with 6 bases between them. Germline lookup yields CDR1 GTSNPN and CDR2 SVGIG (reference sequence). The length of the CDR3 is 14 residues. CDR3 residues: CAWSVSVNTGELFF. The DNA of the CDR3 is TGTGCCTGGAGTGTATCCGTGAACACCGGGGAGCTGTTTTTT.

On this clone itself: This sample also contains other DNA sequences that code for the same CDR3. The V call is TRBV18, the J call TRBJ1-3, with TRBD1 matching 7 bases. The CDR3 is made up of 15 amino acids. Germline V gives CDR1 KGHSH, CDR2 LQKENI. V trimming: 3 bases; J trimming: 0 bases; junction bases outside the gene matches: 2. The CDR3 sequence is CASSPGTDSGNTIYF. CDR3 DNA: TGTGCCAGCTCACCTGGGACAGACTCTGGAAACACCATATATTTT.

V gene TRBV4-1 combines with J gene TRBJ1-1; 8 bases line up with TRBD1. CDR1 and CDR2 from the germline V gene are MGHRA and YSYEKL. Unmatched junction bases numbered 9, after V lost 4 bases and J lost 8 bases. CDR3 length: 14 amino acids. This CDR3 is CASSREDRGGEAFF. The CDR3 DNA reads as TGCGCCAGCAGCCGAGAAGACAGGGGTGGGGAAGCTTTCTTT.

V is TRBV6-1 and J is TRBJ1-2; possibly TRBD1 for D (6 bases). This CDR3 region has 14 residues. The V gene's germline CDR1 is MNHNS and CDR2 SASEGT. Deletions cut 6 bases from V and 7 bases from J, with 18 bases between. As DNA, the CDR3 is TGTGCCAGCAGAGCCTATCAGGGGATCGGTGGCTACACCTTC. It encodes CASRAYQGIGGYTF.

The chain is built from TRBV6-1 and TRBJ2-7, with TRBD1 as a possible D gene (6 bases). The germline CDR1 and CDR2 sequences are MNHNS and SASEGT. V was pared by 10 bases and J by 5 bases, with 6 bases between. The CDR3 length is 9 residues. CDR3 in amino acids: CANRDEQYF. CDR3 bases: TGTGCCAACAGGGACGAGCAGTACTTC.

This clone was detected once. The chain has TRBV6-5 and TRBJ2-3, with a weak D call TRBD2 (7 bases). The CDR3 totals 13 residues. From germline, CDR1 is MNHEY and CDR2 SVGAGI. Trimming cost V 9 bases and J 0 bases, with 10 bases left between them. The CDR3 loop reads CASCGGSTDTQYF. The CDR3 DNA follows: TGTGCCAGTTGCGGGGGCAGCACAGATACGCAGTATTTT.